The 26 T cell receptor beta chains below come from one sample, sequenced in a study. Using its own MiXCR run on the 5' RACE reads, TCRdb lists one record per CDR3 protein. Among more than 9,000 distinct CDR3 sequences listed, about 15% were seen once. Tregs were sorted as CD4+CD25+CD127-/low cells. The specimen sequenced was Tregs sorted from a lymph node. The source of these receptors is a female donor with breast cancer.

In this sample, this clonotype is medium-sized. The V gene is TRBV27, the J gene TRBJ2-1, with 8 bases aligning to TRBD1. The germline CDR1 and CDR2 sequences are MNHEY and SMNVEV (reference sequence). Trimming removed 5 bases from V and 3 bases from J; junction bases left unmatched: 9. CDR3 length equals 16 residues. The CDR3 spells CASSTGGRVRYNEQFF. The CDR3 DNA reads as TGTGCCAGCAGTACAGGGGGGCGGGTTCGCTACAATGAGCAGTTCTTC.

This clonotype was seen many times. The V gene is TRBV6-2 or TRBV6-3, the J gene TRBJ2-1; D is possibly TRBD2 (6 bases). The germline V gene encodes CDR1 MNHEY and CDR2 SVGEGT. Trimming pared 2 bases from V and 3 bases from J, leaving 14 bases between. The CDR3 has 16 amino acids. The CDR3 sequence: CASSYTPGGVYNEQFF. CDR3 sequence (DNA): TGTGCCAGCAGTTACACCCCTGGAGGGGTCTACAATGAGCAGTTCTTC.

Many counts were recorded for this clonotype. The V and J genes are TRBV2 and TRBJ2-4, with 7 bases lining up with TRBD2. CDR3 length equals 17 residues. Trimming cost V 7 bases and J 1 base; bases outside gene matches: 13. From germline, CDR1 is SNHLY and CDR2 FYNNEI. As DNA, the CDR3 is TGTGCCAGCACTAGCGGTATGCTTTCCTGGGCCAAAAACATTCAGTACTTC. Protein product: CASTSGMLSWAKNIQYF.

This clonotype was recorded at least ten times. This chain uses TRBV7-2 with TRBJ2-2; 10 nucleotides align to TRBD2. The CDR3 sequence is 19 residues long. Germline-derived CDR1 and CDR2 are SGHTA and FQGNSA. The ends lost 5 bases at V and 1 base at J; junction bases unmatched: 13. The CDR3 DNA reads TGTGCCAGCAGCCCCCTAGCGGGAGCGGATGAGGGGAACACCGGGGAGCTGTTTTTT. This encodes CASSPLAGADEGNTGELFF.

This clonotype was seen at least ten times. One end of the junction varies from germline; a read error may be responsible. V gene TRBV4-1 combines with J gene TRBJ1-2; D might be TRBD1 (5 bases). The CDR3 runs 16 residues. The V gene's germline CDR1 is MGHRA and CDR2 YSYEKL. The CDR3 loop reads CASSQDSGVQFYDYTF. The CDR3 nucleotides are TGCGCCAGCAGCCAAGATTCGGGGGTCCAATTCTATGACTACACCTTC.

Judged by abundance, this clonotype is medium-sized. The chain is built from TRBV3-1 and TRBJ2-4; tentatively, D is TRBD1 (5 bases). The CDR3 has 14 amino acids. Trimming removed 3 bases at V and 6 bases at J, with 12 bases between. CDR1 LGHDT and CDR2 YNNKEL come from the germline V gene (reference sequence). The CDR3 region is CASSQAWGGNIQYF. Here the CDR3 DNA reads TGTGCCAGCAGCCAGGCGTGGGGCGGAAACATTCAGTACTTC.

This clonotype has more than one count but fewer than ten. This could be a read error, since a much larger clone is one nucleotide away. The V gene is TRBV28, the J gene TRBJ2-5; D gene uncertain. CDR3 length equals 19 residues. Germline-derived CDR1 and CDR2 are MDHEN and SYDVKM. V was clipped by 5 bases and J by 2 bases, with 27 bases between them. The DNA for the CDR3 is TGTGCCAGCAGTCTGCGCCCTGGGGTAGGACCCTATCGTCAAGAGACCCAGTACTTC. This gives the protein CASSLRPGVGPYRQETQYF.

The V gene is TRBV5-1, the J gene TRBJ2-7; a possible D gene is TRBD2 (6 bases). The CDR3 sequence is 15 residues long. The germline gives CDR1 SGHRS, CDR2 YFSETQ. The V end was cut by 1 base, the J end by 1 base, with 12 bases between. CDR3 sequence (DNA): TGCGCCAGCAGCTTGTCTGCGGGAAATTCCTACGAGCAGTACTTC. Translated, it gives CASSLSAGNSYEQYF.

The genes are TRBV28 and TRBJ1-3; 9 nucleotides line up with TRBD1. This CDR3 comprises 17 residues. The germline V gene has CDR1 MDHEN and CDR2 SYDVKM. Unmatched junction bases numbered 6, after V lost 2 bases and J lost 1 base. DNA for the CDR3: TGTGCCAGCAGTTTACCACAGGGGGCGTTGTCTGGAAACACCATATATTTT. It translates to CASSLPQGALSGNTIYF.

This clonotype has only one observation. Given a much more abundant clone one base away, this may be a read error. The rearrangement links TRBV3-1 to TRBJ2-7; D uncertain. The CDR3 is 12 residues long. Per germline, CDR1 LGHDT and CDR2 YNNKEL (reference sequence). Between the trimmed V and J ends, which lost 1 base and 6 bases, there was a span of 7 bases. In DNA, the CDR3 is TGTGCCAGCAGCCAAGCTCTGCGCGAGCAGTACTTC. Its protein is CASSQALREQYF.

This clonotype has at least ten counts. J is TRBJ2-2 and V is TRBV12-3 or TRBV12-4; D not resolved. V lost 6 bases, J lost 3 bases, and 5 bases lay in between. The CDR3 has 12 residues. Here the CDR3 reads CASSLYTGELFF. In DNA, the CDR3 is TGTGCCAGCAGCCTATACACCGGGGAGCTGTTTTTT.

This clonotype is medium-sized (0.01 to 0.1%) within its sample. The DNA of the CDR3 is TGTGCCAGCAGCTCCTCGAGACAGCCCCAGCATTTT. It codes for CASSSSRQPQHF. The chain has TRBV12-3 or TRBV12-4 and TRBJ1-5; D unclear. V was cut by 6 bases and J by 7 bases, with 10 bases left in between. CDR3 length equals 12 residues.

The chain carries TRBV7-9 and TRBJ2-7, with a tentative D call TRBD1 (6 bases). Germline values: CDR1 SEHNR, CDR2 FQNEAQ (reference sequence). V dropped 5 bases and J dropped 2 bases, with 16 bases sitting between them. The CDR3 covers 15 residues. This chain's CDR3 is CASSTPTTGTYEQYF. The DNA of the CDR3 is TGTGCCAGCAGCACACCCACTACAGGGACCTACGAGCAGTACTTC.

This clonotype is labeled as medium-sized. The chain has TRBV6-1 and TRBJ2-7, with D possibly being TRBD1 (5 bases). CDR1 is MNHNS and CDR2 is SASEGT in the germline V gene. The ends were cut back, 3 bases at V and 2 bases at J, with 17 bases in the middle. CDR3 size: 16 residues. The CDR3 spells CASSDADSIIAYEQYF. The CDR3 nucleotides read TGTGCCAGCAGTGATGCTGACAGCATCATTGCCTACGAGCAGTACTTC.

This clonotype has at least ten counts. The gene calls are TRBV5-5 and TRBJ2-4; perhaps TRBD2 as D (5 bases). CDR1 is SGHKS and CDR2 is YYEKEE in the germline V gene (reference sequence). V gave up 2 bases and J gave up 6 bases, with 12 bases separating them. CDR3 length: 14 residues. For the CDR3, the DNA is TGTGCCAGCAGCTTCCAGGCCGCGGGAAACATTCAGTACTTC. As protein: CASSFQAAGNIQYF.

Worth noting for this clonotype: This may be a read error, as it is one base from a much larger clone. The chain couples TRBV10-3 to TRBJ2-1; TRBD2 matches 9 bases. The CDR3 has 14 residues. The germline V gene has CDR1 ENHRY and CDR2 SYGVKD. The CDR3 coding sequence is TGTGCCCTCAGTGATCGTAGCGGGGGCAATGAGCAGCTCTTC. As protein: CALSDRSGGNEQLF.

This clonotype is termed medium-sized (0.01 to 0.1%). The rearrangement links TRBV5-5 to TRBJ2-6, with unresolved D. The CDR3 has 15 residues. Germline loops: CDR1 SGHKS, CDR2 YYEKEE (reference sequence). The V end was cut by 1 base, the J end by 3 bases, with 8 bases between. The DNA of the CDR3 is TGTGCCAGCAGCTTGTCCCCCAGTGGGGCCAACGTCCTGACTTTC. This sequence encodes CASSLSPSGANVLTF.

By sample fraction, this clonotype is medium-sized. The rearrangement joins TRBV3-1 to TRBJ1-1, with no clear D. V was cut by 5 bases and J by 5 bases, with 9 bases left in between. Germline V gene lookup returns CDR1 LGHDT and CDR2 YNNKEL (reference sequence). CDR3 length: 12 amino acids. This chain's CDR3 is CASSSGRTEAFF. The CDR3 DNA reads TGTGCCAGCAGCTCCGGTAGGACTGAAGCTTTCTTT.

Sample share makes this clonotype medium-sized. The rearrangement uses TRBV5-1 and TRBJ2-4, with TRBD1 matching over 8 bases. Germline CDR1 and CDR2: SGHRS and YFSETQ. V lost 3 bases and J lost 5; bases outside the gene matches: 1. The CDR3 has 13 amino acids. The CDR3 DNA sequence: TGCGCCAGCAGCTGGGGACAGGAAAACATTCAGTACTTC. It yields the protein CASSWGQENIQYF.

Relative to its sample, this clonotype is medium-sized. The genes are TRBV28 and TRBJ1-1; D might be TRBD1 (6 bases). This CDR3 comprises 14 residues. V was clipped by 4 bases and J by 1 base, with 10 bases between them. CDR1 MDHEN and CDR2 SYDVKM come from the germline V gene. CDR3 region: CASSSPGENTEAFF. The CDR3 DNA follows: TGTGCCAGCAGTTCACCAGGGGAGAACACTGAAGCTTTCTTT.

The rearrangement links TRBV20-1 to TRBJ1-1; D gene unclear. CDR3 length equals 12 residues. Germline CDR1 and CDR2: DFQATT and SNEGSKA (reference sequence). The CDR3 nucleotides read TGCAGGGTTGAACGGGAGAACACTGAAGCTTTCTTT. Protein sequence: CRVERENTEAFF.

This clonotype was counted only a few times. A much larger clone lies a single base off, so this may be a read error. The V gene is TRBV2, the J gene TRBJ2-5; no reliable D call. Germline loops: CDR1 SNHLY, CDR2 FYNNEI. The length of the CDR3 is 14 residues. Trimming stripped 3 bases from V and 3 bases from J, with 11 bases between. CDR3 amino acids: CASSEGYRKETQYF. CDR3 nucleotides: TGTGCCAGCAGTGAGGGGTATAGGAAAGAGACCCAGTACTTC.

The table lists this clonotype with a few counts. The chain employs TRBV7-3 and TRBJ2-6; the D gene could be TRBD1 or TRBD2 (5 bases each). Per the germline V gene, CDR1 is SGHTA and CDR2 is FQGTGA. Trimming took off 5 bases at V and 2 bases at J, with 13 bases between the two ends. This CDR3 comprises 16 residues. The CDR3 region is CASSGEWGTGANVLTF. In nucleotides, the CDR3 is TGTGCCAGCAGCGGCGAATGGGGGACTGGGGCCAACGTCCTGACTTTC.

This clonotype was detected ten times or more. The chain couples TRBV27 to TRBJ2-6; either TRBD1 or TRBD2 may supply D (6 bases each). Per the germline V gene, CDR1 is MNHEY and CDR2 is SMNVEV (reference sequence). The CDR3 spans 19 residues. Trimming stripped 5 bases from V and 0 bases from J, with 20 bases between. CDR3 loop: CASSLGGGRMRSGANVLTF. Written as DNA, the CDR3 is TGTGCCAGCAGTCTCGGTGGGGGGCGAATGCGCTCTGGGGCCAACGTCCTGACTTTC.

Many counts were recorded for this clonotype. V and J are TRBV29-1 and TRBJ2-5, with unresolved D. V was clipped by 5 bases and J by 5 bases, with 12 bases between them. In germline, CDR1 is SQVTM, CDR2 ANQGSEA. The CDR3 runs 12 residues. The CDR3, as DNA: TGCAGCGTTTTTCACGGGCAGGAGACCCAGTACTTC. Amino acids: CSVFHGQETQYF. Using reference TRBV29-1 and TRBJ2-5 for the parts outside the CDR3, the full variable domain is SAVISQKPSRDICQRGTSLTIQCQVDSQVTMMFWYRQQPGQSLTLIATANQGSEATYESGFVIDKFPISRPNLTFSTLTVSNMSPEDSSIYLCSVFHGQETQYFGPGTRLLVL.

The chain has TRBV5-1 and TRBJ2-1; D is unresolved. The CDR3 has 13 amino acids. The V end lost 0 bases, the J end lost 10 bases, and 11 bases lay between the germline ends. From germline, CDR1 is SGHRS and CDR2 YFSETQ. CDR3 coding DNA: TGCGCCAGCAGCTTGGGAGTCGGATGGGAGCAGTTCTTC. As protein: CASSLGVGWEQFF.